These 18 T cell receptor beta chains were all obtained from the same sample, sequenced in a study of blood T cell repertoires in COVID-19. Repertoires were generated with immunoSEQ multiplex PCR, while TCRdb's copy carries only in-frame clones and drops some. The profile shows about half a million clones, around 85% of them singletons. The sequencing sample was made of PBMCs or T cells enriched from blood (not recorded which). The receptors stem from a woman aged 55 to 70 who had recovered from COVID-19.

The chain links TRBV15 to TRBJ1-6; no clear D gene. This CDR3 region has 14 residues. Trimming removed 0 bases from V and 6 bases from J, with 6 bases in between. The germline V gene encodes CDR1 LNHNV and CDR2 YYDKDF (reference sequence). The DNA of the CDR3 is TGTGCCACCAGCAGAGAACAAACTAATTCACCCCTCCACTTT. Translation gives CATSREQTNSPLHF. The variable domain in full, with the rest retrieved from reference TRBV15 and TRBJ1-6, is DAMVIQNPRYQVTQFGKPVTLSCSQTLNHNVMYWYQQKSSQAPKLLFHYYDKDFNNEADTPDNFQSRRPNTSFCFLDIRSPGLGDTAMYLCATSREQTNSPLHFGNGTRLTVT.

This clone was seen a single time. This chain uses TRBV10-3 with TRBJ1-5; D is unresolved. This CDR3 is built from 13 residues. The germline V gene encodes CDR1 ENHRY and CDR2 SYGVKD. Between the trimmed V and J ends, which lost 3 bases and 7 bases, there was a span of 10 bases. CDR3 DNA: TGTGCCATCAGTGAACTAGGAAGCCAGCCCCAGCATTTT. It encodes CAISELGSQPQHF.

The chain is built from TRBV5-1 and TRBJ2-7, with TRBD1 identical over 10 bases. The CDR3 covers 15 residues. Looked up from germline, CDR1 is SGHRS and CDR2 is YFSETQ. The V and J ends lost 4 bases and 4 bases, in that order; junction bases with no gene match: 8. The CDR3 region is CASSRRQGALYEQYV. CDR3 bases: TGCGCCAGCAGCCGACGACAGGGGGCGCTTTACGAGCAGTACGTC.

The genes are TRBV5-1 and TRBJ1-1; 7 bases line up with TRBD1. Losses at the gene ends were 6 bases for V and 2 bases for J; bases not matched to a gene: 13. Germline V gives CDR1 SGHRS, CDR2 YFSETQ. This CDR3 region has 16 residues. This CDR3 reads CASILQNTGANTEAFF. The CDR3 DNA sequence: TGCGCCAGCATATTACAGAATACAGGGGCCAACACTGAAGCTTTCTTT.

The chain links TRBV11-3 to TRBJ2-3; possibly TRBD2 for D (5 bases). Germline V gene sequence: CDR1 SGHNT, CDR2 YENEEA. Trimming shortened V by 2 bases and J by 8 bases, and 11 bases separated the two germline ends. The CDR3 sequence is 13 residues long. CDR3 nucleotide sequence: TGTGCCAGCAGCTTAACACTAGTTCCTACGCAGTATTTT. It yields the protein CASSLTLVPTQYF.

The chain combines TRBV9 with TRBJ1-4; 7 positions match TRBD1. The CDR3 spans 15 residues. Trimming at V came to 4 bases and at J to 0 bases, leaving 3 bases not matched to a gene. CDR1 and CDR2 from the germline V gene are SGDLS and YYNGEE. The CDR3 region is CASSPGGATNEKLFF. CDR3 in DNA: TGTGCCAGCAGCCCAGGGGGAGCAACTAATGAAAAACTGTTTTTT.

The chain is built from TRBV5-1 and TRBJ2-3; a weak D match, TRBD1 (6 bases). V lost 1 base to trimming and J lost 2 bases, with 8 bases between them. Per the germline V gene, CDR1 is SGHRS and CDR2 is YFSETQ. The CDR3 is 14 residues long. For the CDR3, the DNA is TGCGCCAGCAGCTTGTGGACAGCCACAGATACGCAGTATTTT. Amino acids: CASSLWTATDTQYF.

This chain uses TRBV19 with TRBJ2-1, with 7 positions matching TRBD2. The ends lost 5 bases at V and 3 bases at J; junction bases unmatched: 10. The CDR3 has 16 amino acids. Germline V gene data show CDR1 as LNHDA and CDR2 as SQIVND (reference sequence). The CDR3 DNA follows: TGTGCCAGTAGTTTCCTAGGGAGCGGGGTCTACAATGAGCAGTTCTTC. It codes for CASSFLGSGVYNEQFF.

The V call is TRBV6-5, the J call TRBJ1-2; weak D call: TRBD1 (5 bases). V was cut by 8 bases and J by 3 bases, with 10 bases left in between. The CDR3 totals 12 residues. CDR1 and CDR2 (germline): MNHEY, SVGAGI. DNA of the CDR3: TGTGCCAGCCGCCAGGGCTACTATGGCTACACCTTC. Its protein product is CASRQGYYGYTF.

This chain connects TRBV6-5 to TRBJ1-2, with D unresolved. The germline V gene has CDR1 MNHEY and CDR2 SVGAGI. Trimming left V 2 bases short and J 7 bases short, with 14 bases between. The CDR3 is made up of 14 amino acids. The chain's CDR3 is CASSYALGEGGYTF. As DNA, the CDR3 is TGTGCCAGCAGTTACGCTCTCGGAGAAGGTGGCTACACCTTC.

The chain uses TRBV7-2 and TRBJ1-6, with 7 bases matching TRBD1. CDR3 length: 15 amino acids. In germline, CDR1 is SGHTA, CDR2 FQGNSA. With V trimmed by 1 base and J by 4 bases, 1 base remained unmatched. The CDR3 DNA reads TGTGCCAGCAGCTTAGACAGGGGTTATAATTCACCCCTCCACTTT. Translation gives CASSLDRGYNSPLHF.

V usage is TRBV10-2 and J usage is TRBJ2-7; 8 bases line up with TRBD2. The CDR3 is 12 amino acids. Trimming at V came to 8 bases and at J to 6 bases, leaving 6 bases not matched to a gene. CDR1 and CDR2 (germline): WSHSY, SAAADI. The CDR3 loop is CASSSGGGEQYV. In DNA form, the CDR3 reads TGCGCCAGCTCGTCGGGAGGGGGCGAGCAGTACGTC.

The rearrangement uses TRBV11-2 and TRBJ1-3; D remains unclear. Germline V lookup: CDR1 SGHAT, CDR2 FQNNGV. Deletions cut 2 bases from V and 0 bases from J, with 14 bases between. The CDR3 is 17 amino acids. Here the CDR3 reads CASSLFSVRYSGNTIYF. CDR3 nucleotides: TGTGCCAGCAGCTTATTCTCTGTGCGGTACTCTGGAAACACCATATATTTT.

The rearrangement joins TRBV6-1 to TRBJ1-5; 7 bases are shared with TRBD1. Trimming removed 2 bases from V and 4 bases from J; junction bases left unmatched: 5. Germline CDR1 reads MNHNS; CDR2 reads SASEGT. The CDR3 is made up of 15 amino acids. CDR3 amino acids: CASSEYGTVNQPQHF. CDR3 sequence (DNA): TGTGCCAGCAGTGAATATGGGACAGTTAATCAGCCCCAGCATTTT.

This chain uses TRBV5-6 with TRBJ2-3; the match to TRBD2 covers 9 bases. The CDR3 loop spans 15 amino acids. V was clipped by 3 bases and J by 2 bases; unmatched bases: 4. CDR1 and CDR2 (germline): SGHDT, YYEEEE. The CDR3 loop is CASSWRGGATDTQYF. Written as DNA, the CDR3 is TGTGCCAGCAGCTGGCGGGGGGGGGCCACAGATACGCAGTATTTT.

The CDR3 DNA reads TGTGCCAGCGCTGAGCTAGCGGGGGGCTCTCGGGAGCAGTTCTTC. Translating gives CASAELAGGSREQFF. The chain employs TRBV2 and TRBJ2-1; 11 bases fit TRBD2. The CDR3 is 15 amino acids. Germline loops: CDR1 SNHLY, CDR2 FYNNEI. With V trimmed by 8 bases and J by 10 bases, 13 bases remained unmatched.

The chain combines TRBV9 with TRBJ2-7; 8 bases map to TRBD1. V dropped 3 bases and J dropped 3; count of bases not matched to a gene: 8. The germline V gene encodes CDR1 SGDLS and CDR2 YYNGEE. This CDR3 contains 15 residues. The CDR3 loop is CASSGATGVLYEQYF. The DNA for the CDR3 is TGTGCCAGCAGCGGAGCGACAGGGGTTCTCTACGAGCAGTACTTC.

The chain employs TRBV5-1 and TRBJ2-5; D may be TRBD1 (6 bases). Germline assignment: CDR1 SGHRS and CDR2 YFSETQ. V was shortened by 0 bases and J by 4 bases, with 16 bases between the two germline ends. The length of the CDR3 is 16 residues. CDR3: CASSLEVSTGGETQYF. The CDR3 DNA reads as TGCGCCAGCAGCTTGGAGGTTTCGACAGGAGGAGAGACCCAGTACTTC.